These T cell receptor beta chains were read from a single sample in a study of cytomegalovirus exposure and HLA in healthy donors. The protocol was immunoSEQ multiplex PCR, while the TCRdb copy is restricted to in-frame clones and leaves out a portion. This sample has fewer than 150,000 clones, with about 79% found just once. Material for sequencing was PBMCs. The receptor source for this set is a male donor in good health and CMV-seronegative. Each CDR3 is given with its conserved first and last residue. Each record gives: clone size, D gene, V gene, J gene, CDR3 DNA, CDR3 protein. D genes are given only for firm matches. For some rows the clone size is stated as once, few or many, or as a class when expanded; others skip it.

NA	NA	TRBV9	TRBJ1-2	TGTGCCAGCAGCGCGACAGGATCTCTCTATGGCTACACCTTC	CASSATGSLYGYTF
NA	TRBD1	TRBV18	TRBJ2-7	TGTGCCAGCTCACCATCACCGGGACAGGGCTCCTACGAGCAGTACTTC	CASSPSPGQGSYEQYF
NA	NA	TRBV19	TRBJ1-4	TGTGCCAGTCAAGGGGGATTAGAAGAAAAACTGTTTTTT	CASQGGLEEKLFF
few	TRBD1	TRBV25-1	TRBJ1-2	TGTGCCAGCAGTGAATATGAGGGGGCCGGGACAGATAACTATGGCTACACCTTC	CASSEYEGAGTDNYGYTF
NA	TRBD1	TRBV5-1	TRBJ1-1	TGCGCCAGCAGCTCAGCCGGACAGGGCCCTCGGAGAGCTTTCTTT	CASSSAGQGPRRAFF
NA	NA	TRBV15	TRBJ1-6	TGTGCCACCAGCAGGGAGCCTCGGTCCTATAATTCACCCCTCCACTTT	CATSREPRSYNSPLHF
NA	TRBD1	TRBV27	TRBJ1-5	TGTGCCAGCAGTGGGACAGGGGAATTCCAGCCCCAGCATTTT	CASSGTGEFQPQHF
NA	TRBD1	TRBV6-6	TRBJ1-1	TGTGCCAGCAGGCCAGGGGGCTTGACTGAAGCTTTCTTT	CASRPGGLTEAFF
NA	NA	TRBV5-8	TRBJ2-3	TGTGCCAGCAGCCGGGGGTCAGGGGGAGGAAGCACAGATACGCAGTATTTT	CASSRGSGGGSTDTQYF
NA	NA	TRBV7-9	TRBJ1-5	TGTGCCAGCAGCTTAGGTGAGAGTCAGCCCCAGCATTTT	CASSLGESQPQHF
once	NA	TRBV6-1	TRBJ1-1	TGTGCCAGCAGGTCCGGGAGGGTAGGAGCTGAAGCTTTCTTT	CASRSGRVGAEAFF
NA	NA	TRBV5-1	TRBJ1-1	TGCGCCAGCAGCTGGAGTGGGAACACTGAAGCTTTCTTT	CASSWSGNTEAFF
NA	TRBD1	TRBV7-9	TRBJ2-1	TGTGCCAGCAGCTCAGGGACAGGGGGCACTAACTCCTACAATGAGCAGTTCTTC	CASSSGTGGTNSYNEQFF
once	NA	TRBV7-6	TRBJ2-7	TGTGCCAGCAGCTTAGCGGAGGGAGCGTCCTACGAGCAGTACTTC	CASSLAEGASYEQYF
NA	NA	TRBV7-9	TRBJ1-2	TGTGCCAGCAGCGCCAGCGACAGGCTCAACTGGAGTGGCTACACCTTC	CASSASDRLNWSGYTF
NA	NA	TRBV9	TRBJ2-2	TGTGCCAGCAGTCGTGGCGGGAACACCGGGGAGCTGTTTTTT	CASSRGGNTGELFF
NA	TRBD1	TRBV15	TRBJ1-2	TGTGCCACCAGCAGAGGTACCGGGACAGAGCTAGGCTATGGCTACACCTTC	CATSRGTGTELGYGYTF
NA	NA	TRBV4-3	TRBJ2-7	TGCGCCAGCAGCCAAGGGGTTCGCGGAGGCTACGAGCAGTACTTC	CASSQGVRGGYEQYF
NA	NA	TRBV20-1	TRBJ2-5	TGCAGTGCTAGCGGCCAAGAGACCCAGTACTTC	CSASGQETQYF
NA	TRBD2	TRBV5-6	TRBJ2-3	TGTGCCAGCAGCATTTATTTGACTAGCGGGGGGGCAACAGATACGCAGTATTTT	CASSIYLTSGGATDTQYF
NA	NA	TRBV14	TRBJ2-3	TGTGCCAGCAGCCAAGGGTTAGCTACATACACAGATACGCAGTATTTT	CASSQGLATYTDTQYF
NA	TRBD1	TRBV6-5	TRBJ2-1	TGTGCCAGCAGTTACGGACAGGGCGTCGATGAGCAGTTCTTC	CASSYGQGVDEQFF
NA	NA	TRBV5-1	TRBJ1-1	TGCGCCAGCAGCCTACGACAGGCTAACACTGAAGCTTTCTTT	CASSLRQANTEAFF
NA	TRBD2	TRBV6-5	TRBJ2-7	TGTGCCAGCAGTTCTAGCGGGAGGGGATACGAGCAGTACTTC	CASSSSGRGYEQYF
NA	NA	TRBV27	TRBJ1-6	TGTGCCAGCAGTTTAAGGTCCTTGCAGGGGCGCGATCTGAAAAGTGGTTCACCCCTCCACTTT	CASSLRSLQGRDLKSGSPLHF
once	NA	TRBV4-2	TRBJ2-1	TGTGCCAGCAGCCAAGATGAGGTGGCGGGACCAGCATACAATGAGCAGTTCTTC	CASSQDEVAGPAYNEQFF
NA	TRBD1	TRBV19	TRBJ1-2	TGTGCCAGTTCCCGGGACAGGGCGAGCTATGGCTACACCTTC	CASSRDRASYGYTF
NA	NA	TRBV30	TRBJ1-2	TGTGCCTGGAGTTCTCCAAGAGGGGGAGTTGGGGGTGGCTACACCTTC	CAWSSPRGGVGGGYTF
NA	NA	TRBV5-1	TRBJ1-5	TGCGCCAGCAGCTTGGAGGCGGGACAGCCCCAGCATTTT	CASSLEAGQPQHF
NA	NA	TRBV18	TRBJ1-5	TGTGCCAGCTCACCGGAGACAGCAAATAGCAATCAGCCCCAGCATTTT	CASSPETANSNQPQHF
NA	TRBD1	TRBV7-9	TRBJ1-6	TGTGCCAGCAGCTTAGGGGACAGGGCTAATTCACCCCTCCACTTT	CASSLGDRANSPLHF
NA	NA	TRBV10-3	TRBJ2-7	TGTGCCATCAGTCCGGGGAGGGGGTCGGACTCCTACGAGCAGTACTTC	CAISPGRGSDSYEQYF
NA	NA	TRBV25-1	TRBJ1-6	TGTGCCAGCAGCCTGGACAGCAGTAATTCACCCCTCCACTTT	CASSLDSSNSPLHF
NA	TRBD1	TRBV18	TRBJ2-5	TGTGCCAGCTCACCGACAGGGACCCAAGAGACCCAGTACTTC	CASSPTGTQETQYF
NA	NA	TRBV2	TRBJ1-6	TGTGCCAGCAGTGGGGGCAGTTATAATTCACCCCTCCACTTT	CASSGGSYNSPLHF
few	NA	TRBV5-4	TRBJ2-3	TGTGCCAGCAGCTTGGAACAGGGAACAGATACGCAGTATTTT	CASSLEQGTDTQYF
few	NA	TRBV10-3	TRBJ2-1	TGTGCCATCAGTGGCGAGGCAGTCTACAATGAGCAGTTCTTC	CAISGEAVYNEQFF
NA	TRBD1	TRBV15	TRBJ2-1	TGTGCCACCAGCGCCAGACAGGGGTGGAATGAGCAGTTCTTC	CATSARQGWNEQFF
NA	TRBD2	TRBV5-4	TRBJ2-3	TGTGCCAGCAGCTTAACCCGGCTAGCGGGGGGAGATACGCAGTATTTT	CASSLTRLAGGDTQYF
NA	NA	TRBV7-2	TRBJ2-1	TGTGCCAGCAGCTTAAGGTCGGTAGCGGACGTAGGTGAGCAGTTCTTC	CASSLRSVADVGEQFF
NA	TRBD2	TRBV7-3	TRBJ2-2	TGTGCCAGCAGGTCGAAGCGGGGGGGGGAGTCCGGGGAGCTGTTTTTT	CASRSKRGGESGELFF
NA	TRBD2	TRBV30	TRBJ2-3	TGTGCCTGGAGTGCTAGCGGGAGGACAGGAGATACGCAGTATTTT	CAWSASGRTGDTQYF
NA	NA	TRBV6-5	TRBJ1-2	TGTGCCAGCAGTTACTCGTCGACACAAGTCTATGGCTACACCTTC	CASSYSSTQVYGYTF
NA	TRBD2	TRBV5-5	TRBJ2-5	TGTGCCAGCAGCCTACTAGCGAGTGAGGGGGAGACCCAGTACTTC	CASSLLASEGETQYF
NA	NA	TRBV29-1	TRBJ2-3	TGCAGCGTTGGGCCTGGAGATACGCAGTATTTT	CSVGPGDTQYF
NA	TRBD1	TRBV19	TRBJ2-7	TGTGCCAGTAGAGGACAGGGGGACACCTACGAGCAGTACTTC	CASRGQGDTYEQYF
NA	NA	TRBV18	TRBJ2-7	TGTGCCAGCTCACCCCAGCAGGGGCCCTACGAGCAGTACTTC	CASSPQQGPYEQYF
NA	NA	TRBV19	TRBJ2-2	TGTGCCAGTAGTACGGGGGTTAACACCGGGGAGCTGTTTTTT	CASSTGVNTGELFF
NA	TRBD1	TRBV30	TRBJ1-5	TGTGCCTGGAGTGTCCTGGACAGGAACAATCAGCCCCAGCATTTT	CAWSVLDRNNQPQHF
NA	NA	TRBV7-2	TRBJ2-3	TGTGCCAGCAGTTTCACTGGGGCGGCGAGGAAAACAGATACGCAGTATTTT	CASSFTGAARKTDTQYF
NA	TRBD2	TRBV13	TRBJ2-1	TGTGCCAGCAGCTTAGCAGAGGGACTAGCGGGAGACGGTGAGCAGTTCTTC	CASSLAEGLAGDGEQFF
NA	TRBD2	TRBV2	TRBJ2-5	TGTGCCAGCCGGGACAGGGTAGTTAGCGGGAGGGCCCGAGGGGTTGAGACCCAGTACTTC	CASRDRVVSGRARGVETQYF
once	TRBD1	TRBV29-1	TRBJ2-7	TGCCGCGTTGGGACGGTAGGGGACAGGGGCCACGAGCAGTACTTC	CRVGTVGDRGHEQYF
NA	NA	TRBV6-1	TRBJ1-6	TGTGCCAGCAGGGTCACACGTAATTCACCCCTCCACTTT	CASRVTRNSPLHF
NA	NA	TRBV19	TRBJ2-1	TGTGCCAGTAGTCTTCCCCCCCCCAATGAGCAGTTCTTC	CASSLPPPNEQFF
NA	NA	TRBV19	TRBJ2-7	TGTGCCAGTAGTATCTCTGGGGAGTCCTACGAGCAGTACTTC	CASSISGESYEQYF
NA	NA	TRBV9	TRBJ1-2	TGTGCCAGCAGCCCTCGCCGCGGAGCACACTTC	CASSPRRGAHF
NA	NA	TRBV11-2	TRBJ2-5	TGTGCCAGCAGCTTATCCCCAGAGGGAGAGGAGACCCAGTACTTC	CASSLSPEGEETQYF
NA	NA	TRBV12-1	TRBJ1-2	TGTGCCAGCAGCTGGGACAGGGCCCGCCATGGCTACACCTTC	CASSWDRARHGYTF
NA	NA	TRBV9	TRBJ2-1	TGTGCCAGCGGGCGGGCTCCCACCTACAATGAGCAGTTCTTC	CASGRAPTYNEQFF